The source of this TCR beta chain is a study of shared clonotypes between healthy human individuals. Study findings and constraints: Non-shared clonotypes were found to have lower generation probabilities than the clonotypes that were shared by all four of the sorted-subset donors. The study found 4.5% to 6% of naive CD4 clonotypes shared across a few donors. Generally, naive subsets (rather than memory subsets) showed larger estimated richness.

Points on this clone: Its specificity is unknown.

Libraries were prepared by immunoSEQ multiplex PCR; TCRdb keeps only in-frame clonotypes and omits some of them. The sample includes millions of clones, roughly nine tenths of them seen just once. The CDR3 contains 16 residues. Negatively enriched CD4+ T cells were divided by CD45RA into naive and memory. This chain links TRBV21-1 with TRBJ1-4; TRBD1, as called in the table, went unchecked against the DNA. TRBV21-1 is a pseudogene. Material for sequencing was naive CD4+ T cells sorted from blood. Subset meaning: CD45RA+ positively selected. The clonotype originates from a man between 18 and 29 years old in good health. The CDR3 region is CASEKGEDIWAEKLFF. The DNA for the CDR3 is TGTGCCAGCGAGAAGGGGGAAGACATTTGGGCTGAAAAACTGTTTTTT.